This TCR beta chain was sequenced for a study of breast tumors, draining lymph nodes, adjacent tissues (dated by TCRdb to about 2016). Regarding the study in general: The study compared TCR beta repertoires across tumor, adjacent nontumor tissue and axillary lymph nodes from breast cancer patients. In human breast cancer, the study set out to assess how tumor, surrounding tissue and draining lymph node repertoires relate to one another and whether T cells might be exchanged between them.

Paper-wide results and their limitations: The data were judged consistent with most tumor T cells deriving from the lymph node and then expanding within tumor tissue. The conclusion that tumor T cells originate in lymph nodes was framed as consistent with a hypothesis rather than directly demonstrated. Tumor and nontumor tissue repertoires were found to be significantly more similar in luminal-like than in basal-like breast cancer. Tumor T-cell repertoires showed less diversity than lymph node repertoires and more diversity than nontumor tissue repertoires, and tumor T-cell repertoires showed preferential V and J gene usage.

Reading the germline V gene (reference sequence) gives CDR1 LNHDA and CDR2 SQIVND. Its CDR3 holds 13 amino acids, cysteine through phenylalanine. This entry keeps only the CDR3 DNA: 39 bases, framed from base 1. V is reduced by 1 base and J by 0 bases, leaving a spacing of 4 bases between them. Points on this clonotype: The antigen it binds to is not known. No quality values exist for individual bases; no much larger clone is one base distant.

Sequencing relied on an Illumina HiSeq 2000. TCR beta chain libraries were generated through multiplex PCR amplification. High-throughput sequencing was used to analyze the amplified TCR beta chain products. TCRdb reprocessing: public reads trimmed at Q25 with fastp, clones called with MiXCR, in-frame beta chains kept. Each record represents a unique CDR3 protein, reported with the most common genes and DNA among its rows. Counted in this sample were some 53,000 distinct CDR3 sequences; under 45% of them appeared once. 8% to 11% of the sample is held by the ten biggest clonotypes. This TCR derives from a female donor with breast cancer. Some clones in this sample may be carry-over from other donors' samples. The rearranged segments are TRBV19 and TRBJ2-7, with the identity of the D gene unclear. Source material: breast tumor tissue. The DNA is as follows: TGTGCCAGTAGTATAGGGAGCTCCTACGAGCAGTACTTC. Its protein product is CASSIGSSYEQYF.